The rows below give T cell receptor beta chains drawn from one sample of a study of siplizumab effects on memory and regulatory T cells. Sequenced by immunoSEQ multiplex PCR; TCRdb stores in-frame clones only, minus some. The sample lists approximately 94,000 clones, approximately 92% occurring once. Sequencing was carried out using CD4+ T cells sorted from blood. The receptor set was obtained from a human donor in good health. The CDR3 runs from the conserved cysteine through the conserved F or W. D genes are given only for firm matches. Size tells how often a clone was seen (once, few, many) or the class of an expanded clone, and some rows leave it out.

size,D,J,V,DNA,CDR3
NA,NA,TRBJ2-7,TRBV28,TGTGCCAGCACCCCTCCGGACAGCCCCTACGAGCAGTACTTC,CASTPPDSPYEQYF
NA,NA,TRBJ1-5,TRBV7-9,TGTGCCAGCAGCTTAGCCCCCAGGGCAGGGCCCCAGCATTTT,CASSLAPRAGPQHF
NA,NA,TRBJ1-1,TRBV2,TGTGCCAGCAGTGTTCAGGTGAACACTGAAGCTTTCTTT,CASSVQVNTEAFF
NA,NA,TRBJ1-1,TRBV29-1,TGCAGCGTTGAAGGACTCATCGGGGCAACGGCTTTCTTT,CSVEGLIGATAFF
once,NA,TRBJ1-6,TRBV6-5,TGTGCCACCAGAAACCCGGGGTATAATTCACCCCTCCACTTT,CATRNPGYNSPLHF
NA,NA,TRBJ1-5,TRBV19,TGTGCCAGTAGTACGGGACTGTTCAATCAGCCCCAGCATTTT,CASSTGLFNQPQHF
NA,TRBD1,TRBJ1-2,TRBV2,TGTGCCAGCAGAGCCGGGACAGGGGAGGGCTACACCTTC,CASRAGTGEGYTF
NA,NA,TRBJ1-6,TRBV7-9,TGTGCCAGCAGCCGACAGGTCTATAATTCACCCCTCCACTTT,CASSRQVYNSPLHF
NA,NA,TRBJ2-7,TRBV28,TGTGCCAGCAGTTTCGGGGGATCCTACGAGCAGTACTTC,CASSFGGSYEQYF
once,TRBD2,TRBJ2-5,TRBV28,TGTGCCAGCAGTGAAGCGGGGGGTCCAGGGGAGACCCAGTACTTC,CASSEAGGPGETQYF
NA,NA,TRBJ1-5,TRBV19,TGTGCCAGTAGCCGGGAGGCCTTGGCCCAGCATTTT,CASSREALAQHF
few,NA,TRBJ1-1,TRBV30,TGTGCCTGGAGTGGGCGACTGAACACTGAAGCTTTCTTT,CAWSGRLNTEAFF
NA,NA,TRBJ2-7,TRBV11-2,TGTGCCAGCAGCACCCCGAGCGAGCAGTACTTC,CASSTPSEQYF
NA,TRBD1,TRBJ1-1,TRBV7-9,TGTGCCAGCAGCGGGGGACAGGGGACCCTGAACACTGAAGCTTTCTTT,CASSGGQGTLNTEAFF
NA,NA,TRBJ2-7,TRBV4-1,TGCGCCAGCAGCCAAGGTGGAGGGGGCGGTGGATTATACGAGCAGTACTTC,CASSQGGGGGGLYEQYF
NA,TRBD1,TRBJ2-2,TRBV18,TGTGCCAGCTCACCGGGACAGGAATCCGGGGAGCTGTTTTTT,CASSPGQESGELFF
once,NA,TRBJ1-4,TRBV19,TGTGCCAGTAATCGGGGAGGGGTTGAAAAACTGTTTTTT,CASNRGGVEKLFF
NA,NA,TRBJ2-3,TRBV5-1,TGCGCCAGCAGCGAGACGGCAGATACGCAGTATTTT,CASSETADTQYF
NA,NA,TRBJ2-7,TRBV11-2,TGTGCCAGCAGCCCTATAACGGGGACCGCCTACGAGCAGTACTTC,CASSPITGTAYEQYF
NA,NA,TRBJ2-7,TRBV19,TGTGCCAGTAGTCCCTCAAGGGACCACTACGAGCAGTACTTC,CASSPSRDHYEQYF
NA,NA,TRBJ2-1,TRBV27,TGTGCCAGCAAGGGCACCTACAATGAGCAGTTCTTC,CASKGTYNEQFF
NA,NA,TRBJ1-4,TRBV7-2,TGTGCCAGCAGCCCCGGTCGCGGGGGGACCGAAAAACTGTTTTTT,CASSPGRGGTEKLFF
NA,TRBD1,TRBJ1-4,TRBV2,TGTGCCAGCAGGCGTGGACAGGCCACTGCAACTAATGAAAAACTGTTTTTT,CASRRGQATATNEKLFF
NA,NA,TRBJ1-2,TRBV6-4,TGTGCCAGCAGTGACTCAGCCCAGGGCTATGGCTACACCTTC,CASSDSAQGYGYTF
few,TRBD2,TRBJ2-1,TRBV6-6,TGTGCCAGCAGTTCCACACCGGGACTAGCGGACAATGAGCAGTTCTTC,CASSSTPGLADNEQFF
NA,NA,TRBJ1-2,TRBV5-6,TGTGCCAGCAGCTTTCAGAACCTACACTCTAACTATGGCTACACCTTC,CASSFQNLHSNYGYTF
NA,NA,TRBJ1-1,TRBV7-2,TGTGCCAGCAGCAAGCAGATGAACACTGAAGCTTTCTTT,CASSKQMNTEAFF
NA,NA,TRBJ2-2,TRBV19,TGTGCTTCTCAGTGGGTGGGGCAGGCCTCTGTACTCCACGGGGAGCTGTTTTTT,CASQWVGQASVLHGELFF